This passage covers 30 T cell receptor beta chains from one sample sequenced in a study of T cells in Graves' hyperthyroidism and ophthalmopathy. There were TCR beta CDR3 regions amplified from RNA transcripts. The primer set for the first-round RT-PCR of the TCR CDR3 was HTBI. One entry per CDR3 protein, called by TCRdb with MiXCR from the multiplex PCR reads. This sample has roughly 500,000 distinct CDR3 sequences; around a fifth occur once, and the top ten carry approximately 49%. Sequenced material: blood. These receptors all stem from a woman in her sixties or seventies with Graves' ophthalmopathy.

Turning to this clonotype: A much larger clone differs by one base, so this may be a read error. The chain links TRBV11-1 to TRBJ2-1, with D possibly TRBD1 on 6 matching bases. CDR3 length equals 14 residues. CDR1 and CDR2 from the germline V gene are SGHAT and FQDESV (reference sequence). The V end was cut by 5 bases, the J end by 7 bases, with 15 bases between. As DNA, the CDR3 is TGTGCCAGCAGCGCCCGGGACAATCGAAATGAGCAGTTCTTC. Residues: CASSARDNRNEQFF.

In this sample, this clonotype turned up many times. CDR3 DNA sequence: TGTGCCAGCAGTCCCATATGGTCGAGCTTTGCCTACGAGCAGTACTTC. Protein: CASSPIWSSFAYEQYF. V and J are TRBV28 and TRBJ2-7; D is ambiguous. Between the trimmed V and J ends, which lost 5 bases and 2 bases, there was a span of 19 bases. This CDR3 spans 16 amino acids. Germline V gene sequence: CDR1 MDHEN, CDR2 SYDVKM. The full variable domain, its missing parts supplied by reference TRBV28 and TRBJ2-7, is DVKVTQSSRYLVKRTGEKVFLECVQDMDHENMFWYRQDPGLGLRLIYFSYDVKMKEKGDIPEGYSVSREKKERFSLILESASTNQTSMYLCASSPIWSSFAYEQYFGPGTRLTVT.

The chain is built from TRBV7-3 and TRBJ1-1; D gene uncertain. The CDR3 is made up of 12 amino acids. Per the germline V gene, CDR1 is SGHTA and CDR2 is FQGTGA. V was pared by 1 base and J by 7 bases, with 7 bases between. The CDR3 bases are TGTGCCAGCAGCTTAAATGGCCTTGAAGCTTTCTTT. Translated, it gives CASSLNGLEAFF.

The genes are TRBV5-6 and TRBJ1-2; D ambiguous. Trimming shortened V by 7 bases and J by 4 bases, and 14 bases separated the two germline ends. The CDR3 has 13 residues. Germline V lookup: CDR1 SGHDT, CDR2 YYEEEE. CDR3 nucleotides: TGTGCCAGCGCCCGAGGGCGCGTCTATGGCTACACCTTC. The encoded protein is CASARGRVYGYTF.

CDR3 amino acids: CASSLAQGITGELFF. CDR3 coding DNA: TGTGCCAGCAGCTTAGCTCAGGGCATCACCGGGGAGCTGTTTTTT. This chain links TRBV11-3 with TRBJ2-2; D may be TRBD1 (5 bases). CDR1 is SGHNT, CDR2 YENEEA, per germline. This CDR3 region has 15 residues. V lost 1 base and J 4 bases, leaving 10 bases between the germline ends.

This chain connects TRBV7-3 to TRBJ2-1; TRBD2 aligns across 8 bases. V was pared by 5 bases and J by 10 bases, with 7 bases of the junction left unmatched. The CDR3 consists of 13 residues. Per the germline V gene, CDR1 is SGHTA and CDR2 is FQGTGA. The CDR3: CASSPQVAGEQFF. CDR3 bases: TGTGCCAGCAGCCCCCAGGTAGCGGGGGAGCAGTTCTTC.

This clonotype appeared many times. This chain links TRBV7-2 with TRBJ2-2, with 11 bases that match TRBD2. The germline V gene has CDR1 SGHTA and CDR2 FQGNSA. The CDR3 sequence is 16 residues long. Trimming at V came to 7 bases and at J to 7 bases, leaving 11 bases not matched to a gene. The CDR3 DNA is TGTGCCAGCACGATTAGCGGGAGGGCCGGTGGCGGGGAGCTGTTTTTT. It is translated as CASTISGRAGGGELFF.

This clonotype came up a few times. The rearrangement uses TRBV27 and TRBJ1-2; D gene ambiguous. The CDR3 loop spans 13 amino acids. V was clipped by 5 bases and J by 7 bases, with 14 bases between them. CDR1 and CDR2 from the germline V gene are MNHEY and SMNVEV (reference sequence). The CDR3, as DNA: TGTGCCAGCAGTCCCCTCCTAATGGGTGGCTACACCTTC. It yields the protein CASSPLLMGGYTF.

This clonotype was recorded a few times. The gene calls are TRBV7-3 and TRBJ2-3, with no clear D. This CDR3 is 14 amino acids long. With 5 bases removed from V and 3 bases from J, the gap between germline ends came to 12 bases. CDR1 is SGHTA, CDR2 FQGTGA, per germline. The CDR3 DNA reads TGTGCCAGCAGCCTGGACCCTGCGACAGATACGCAGTATTTT. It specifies CASSLDPATDTQYF.

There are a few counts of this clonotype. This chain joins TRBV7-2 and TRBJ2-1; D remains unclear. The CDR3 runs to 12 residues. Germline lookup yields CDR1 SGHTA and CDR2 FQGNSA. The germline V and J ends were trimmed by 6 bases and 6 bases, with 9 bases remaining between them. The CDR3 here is CASSSNINEQFF. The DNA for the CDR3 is TGTGCCAGCAGTTCAAACATCAATGAGCAGTTCTTC.

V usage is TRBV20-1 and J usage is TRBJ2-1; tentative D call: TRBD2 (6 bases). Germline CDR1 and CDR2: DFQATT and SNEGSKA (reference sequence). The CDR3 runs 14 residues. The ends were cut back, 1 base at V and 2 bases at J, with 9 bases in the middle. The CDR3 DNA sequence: TGCAGTGCTAGAGGGCGGGAAACCTACAATGAGCAGTTCTTC. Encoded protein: CSARGRETYNEQFF.

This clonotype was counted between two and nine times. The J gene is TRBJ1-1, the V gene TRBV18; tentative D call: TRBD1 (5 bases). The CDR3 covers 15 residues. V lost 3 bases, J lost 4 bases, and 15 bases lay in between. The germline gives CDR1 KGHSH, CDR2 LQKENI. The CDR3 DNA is TGTGCCAGCTCACCTACGAGCAGGGTTGGCACTGAAGCTTTCTTT. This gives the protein CASSPTSRVGTEAFF. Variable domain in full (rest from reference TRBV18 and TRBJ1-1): NAGVMQNPRHLVRRRGQEARLRCSPMKGHSHVYWYRQLPEEGLKFMVYLQKENIIDESGMPKERFSAEFPKEGPSILRIQQVVRGDSAAYFCASSPTSRVGTEAFFGQGTRLTVV.

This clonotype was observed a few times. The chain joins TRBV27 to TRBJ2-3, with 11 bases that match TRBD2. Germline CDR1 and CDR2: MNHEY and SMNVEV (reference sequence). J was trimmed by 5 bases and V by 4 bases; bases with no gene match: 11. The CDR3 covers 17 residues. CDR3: CASSSGLAGGAEDTQYF. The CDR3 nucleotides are TGTGCCAGCAGTTCGGGATTAGCGGGAGGGGCAGAAGATACGCAGTATTTT.

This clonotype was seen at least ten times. The chain's CDR3 is CASSLGSSDETQYF. The CDR3 bases are TGTGCCAGCAGTTTAGGTTCTAGCGACGAGACCCAGTACTTC. The rearrangement links TRBV12-3 or TRBV12-4 to TRBJ2-5, with D perhaps TRBD2 (6 bases). V dropped 1 base and J dropped 5 bases, with 11 bases sitting between them. This CDR3 has 14 residues.

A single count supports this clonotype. The CDR3 here is CSVRSSGTWADTQYF. CDR3 DNA: TGCAGTGTCAGGTCATCCGGGACTTGGGCGGATACGCAGTATTTT. The chain recombines TRBV20-1 with TRBJ2-3; D possibly corresponds to TRBD2 (6 bases). CDR3 length: 15 amino acids. Trimming cost V 7 bases and J 6 bases, with 23 bases left between them. CDR1 is DFQATT and CDR2 is SNEGSKA in the germline V gene (reference sequence).

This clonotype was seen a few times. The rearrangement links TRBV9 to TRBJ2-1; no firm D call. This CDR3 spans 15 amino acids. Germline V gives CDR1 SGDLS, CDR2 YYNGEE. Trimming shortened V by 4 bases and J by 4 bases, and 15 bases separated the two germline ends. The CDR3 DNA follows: TGTGCCAGCAGCCCTGGCGGCCGAACTTACAATGAGCAGTTCTTC. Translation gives CASSPGGRTYNEQFF.

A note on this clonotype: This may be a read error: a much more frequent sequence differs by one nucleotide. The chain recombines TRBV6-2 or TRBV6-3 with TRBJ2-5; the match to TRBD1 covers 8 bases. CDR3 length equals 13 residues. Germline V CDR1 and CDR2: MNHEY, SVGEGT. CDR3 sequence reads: CVSSSTDRGVQYF. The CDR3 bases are TGTGTCAGCAGCTCAACCGACAGGGGAGTCCAGTACTTC.

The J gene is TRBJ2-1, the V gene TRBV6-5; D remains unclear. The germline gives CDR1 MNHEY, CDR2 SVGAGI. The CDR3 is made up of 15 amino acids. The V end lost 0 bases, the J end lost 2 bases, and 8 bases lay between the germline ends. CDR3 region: CASSYSIGTYNEQFF. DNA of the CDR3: TGTGCCAGCAGTTACTCGATAGGGACCTACAATGAGCAGTTCTTC.

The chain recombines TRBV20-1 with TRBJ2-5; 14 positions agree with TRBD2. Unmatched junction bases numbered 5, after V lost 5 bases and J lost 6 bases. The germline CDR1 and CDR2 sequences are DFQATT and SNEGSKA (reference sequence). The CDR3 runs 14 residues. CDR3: CSAGTSGSAQTQYF. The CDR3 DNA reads TGCAGTGCTGGGACTAGCGGGAGCGCACAGACCCAGTACTTC.

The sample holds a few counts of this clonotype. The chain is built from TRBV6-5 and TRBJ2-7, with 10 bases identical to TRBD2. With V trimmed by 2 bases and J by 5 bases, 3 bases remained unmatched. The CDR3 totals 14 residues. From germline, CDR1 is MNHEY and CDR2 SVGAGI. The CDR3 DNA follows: TGTGCCAGCAGTTACCCTGGACTAGCGGACGAGCAGTACTTC. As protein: CASSYPGLADEQYF.

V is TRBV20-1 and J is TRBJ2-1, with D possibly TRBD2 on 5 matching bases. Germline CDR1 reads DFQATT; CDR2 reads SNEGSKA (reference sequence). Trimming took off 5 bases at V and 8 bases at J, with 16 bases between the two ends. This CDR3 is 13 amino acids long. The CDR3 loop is CSAAGLSVYEQFF. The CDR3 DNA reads TGCAGTGCTGCCGGACTCAGCGTCTATGAGCAGTTCTTC.

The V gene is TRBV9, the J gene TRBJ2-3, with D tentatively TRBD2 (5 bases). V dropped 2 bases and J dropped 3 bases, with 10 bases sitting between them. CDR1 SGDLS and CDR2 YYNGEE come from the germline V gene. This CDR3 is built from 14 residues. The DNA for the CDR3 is TGTGCCAGCAGCGTTCCGCCGGGGACAGATACGCAGTATTTT. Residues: CASSVPPGTDTQYF. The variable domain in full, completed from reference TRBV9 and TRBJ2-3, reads DSGVTQTPKHLITATGQRVTLRCSPRSGDLSVYWYQQSLDQGLQFLIQYYNGEERAKGNILERFSAQQFPDLHSELNLSSLELGDSALYFCASSVPPGTDTQYFGPGTRLTVL.

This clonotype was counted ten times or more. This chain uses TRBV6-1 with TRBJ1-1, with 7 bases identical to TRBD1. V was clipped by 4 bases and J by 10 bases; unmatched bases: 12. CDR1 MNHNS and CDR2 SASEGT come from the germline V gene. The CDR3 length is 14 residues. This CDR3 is CASSGRDRAPGAFF. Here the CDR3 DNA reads TGTGCCAGCAGTGGAAGAGACAGGGCCCCTGGAGCTTTCTTT.

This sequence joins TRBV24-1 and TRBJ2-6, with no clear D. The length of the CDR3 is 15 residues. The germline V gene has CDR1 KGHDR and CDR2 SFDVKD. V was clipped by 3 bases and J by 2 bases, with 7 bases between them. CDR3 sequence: CATSDLRAGANVLTF. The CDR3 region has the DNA TGTGCCACCAGTGATCTCAGAGCTGGGGCCAACGTCCTGACTTTC.

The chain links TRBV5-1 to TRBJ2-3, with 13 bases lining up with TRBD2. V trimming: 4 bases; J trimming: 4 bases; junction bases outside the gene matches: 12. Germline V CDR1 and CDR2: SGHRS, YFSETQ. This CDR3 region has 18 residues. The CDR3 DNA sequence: TGCGCCAGCAGCGCAGGGACTAGCGGGATAAGTGGCGCAGATACGCAGTATTTT. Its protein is CASSAGTSGISGADTQYF. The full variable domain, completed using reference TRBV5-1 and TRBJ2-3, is KAGVTQTPRYLIKTRGQQVTLSCSPISGHRSVSWYQQTPGQGLQFLFEYFSETQRNKGNFPGRFSGRQFSNSRSEMNVSTLELGDSALYLCASSAGTSGISGADTQYFGPGTRLTVL.

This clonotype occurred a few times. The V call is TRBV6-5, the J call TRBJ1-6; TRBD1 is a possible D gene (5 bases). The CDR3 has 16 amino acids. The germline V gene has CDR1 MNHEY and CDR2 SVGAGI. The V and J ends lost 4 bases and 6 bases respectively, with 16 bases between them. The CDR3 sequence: CASSFLGGRTNSPLHF. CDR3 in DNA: TGTGCCAGCAGTTTCCTGGGGGGGAGGACTAATTCACCCCTCCACTTT.

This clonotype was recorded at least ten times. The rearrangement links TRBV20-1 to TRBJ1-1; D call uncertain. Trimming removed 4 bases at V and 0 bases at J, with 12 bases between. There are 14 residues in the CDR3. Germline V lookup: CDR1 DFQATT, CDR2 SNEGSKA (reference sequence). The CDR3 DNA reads TGCAGTGCTACACCAGGAGGCATGAACACTGAAGCTTTCTTT. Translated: CSATPGGMNTEAFF.

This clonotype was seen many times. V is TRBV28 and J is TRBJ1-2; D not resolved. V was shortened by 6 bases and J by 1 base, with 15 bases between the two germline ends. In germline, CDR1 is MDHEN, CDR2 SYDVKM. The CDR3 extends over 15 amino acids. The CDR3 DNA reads TGTGCCAGCAGACCACCCCACAGACATAACTATGGCTACACCTTC. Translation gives CASRPPHRHNYGYTF.

CDR3 sequence: CSVEDDLNTGELFF. CDR3 nucleotide sequence: TGCAGCGTTGAAGACGACCTGAACACCGGGGAGCTGTTTTTT. The chain recombines TRBV29-1 with TRBJ2-2; D gene uncertain. This CDR3 is 14 amino acids long. V lost 0 bases and J 1 base, leaving 6 bases between the germline ends. Germline V gene lookup returns CDR1 SQVTM and CDR2 ANQGSEA.

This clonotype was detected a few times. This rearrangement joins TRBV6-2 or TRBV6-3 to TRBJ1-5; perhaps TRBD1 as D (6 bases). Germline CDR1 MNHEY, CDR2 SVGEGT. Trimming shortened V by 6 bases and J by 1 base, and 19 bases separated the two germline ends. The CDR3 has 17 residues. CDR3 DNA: TGTGCCAGCAGACCCAGGGGATGGGGACCGAGCAATCAGCCCCAGCATTTT. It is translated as CASRPRGWGPSNQPQHF.